The 4 T cell receptor beta chains below all came from one sample that was sequenced in a study of blood T cell repertoires in COVID-19. Assay used: immunoSEQ multiplex PCR; TCRdb lists only in-frame clones, some missing. The table shows approximately 300,000 clones, with over 80% occurring only once. The sample taken for sequencing was peripheral blood. Receptors were obtained from a woman aged 45 to 65 with active or convalescent COVID-19.

V usage is TRBV19 and J usage is TRBJ1-1, with 10 bases aligning to TRBD1. The V gene end was trimmed by 4 bases and the J gene end by 4 bases; junction bases not matched to a gene: 3. The CDR3 is 14 residues long. Germline CDR1 is LNHDA and CDR2 is SQIVND (reference sequence). CDR3 DNA: TGTGCCAGTAGTAGATGGACAGGGGGCACTGAAGCTTTCTTT. Its protein product is CASSRWTGGTEAFF.

The genes are TRBV28 and TRBJ2-5; perhaps TRBD2 as D (6 bases). Trimming took 6 bases from V and 3 from J, leaving 11 bases between them. CDR1 and CDR2 from the germline V gene are MDHEN and SYDVKM. The CDR3 runs to 13 residues. The CDR3 spells CASRSSGEETQYF. For the CDR3, the DNA is TGTGCCAGCAGAAGCTCGGGAGAAGAGACCCAGTACTTC.

This chain links TRBV11-2 with TRBJ2-2; TRBD1 is a possible D gene (6 bases). V was pared by 8 bases and J by 1 base, with 11 bases between. CDR1 and CDR2 (germline): SGHAT, FQNNGV. The CDR3 covers 14 residues. CDR3 nucleotides: TGTGCCAGCTTACAGGGATTGAACACCGGGGAGCTGTTTTTT. It specifies CASLQGLNTGELFF.

The rearrangement joins TRBV6-5 to TRBJ1-3, with a tentative D call TRBD1 (5 bases). This CDR3 comprises 13 residues. V was trimmed by 7 bases and J by 0 bases, leaving 7 bases between them. Per the germline V gene, CDR1 is MNHEY and CDR2 is SVGAGI. The CDR3 nucleotides are TGTGCCAGCAAGGACATCTCTGGAAACACCATATATTTT. Protein product: CASKDISGNTIYF.